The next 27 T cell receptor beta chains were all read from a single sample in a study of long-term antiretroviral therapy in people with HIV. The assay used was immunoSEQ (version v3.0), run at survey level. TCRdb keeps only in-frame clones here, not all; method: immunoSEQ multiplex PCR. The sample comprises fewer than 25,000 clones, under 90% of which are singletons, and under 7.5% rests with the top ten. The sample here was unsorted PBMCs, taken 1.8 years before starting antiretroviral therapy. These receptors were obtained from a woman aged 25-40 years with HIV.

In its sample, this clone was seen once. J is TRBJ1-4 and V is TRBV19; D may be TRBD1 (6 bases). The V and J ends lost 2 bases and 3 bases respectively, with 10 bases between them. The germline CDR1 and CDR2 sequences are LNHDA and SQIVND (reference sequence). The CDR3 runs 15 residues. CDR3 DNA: TGTGCCAGTAGTATATTGGCAGGGGCTAATGAAAAACTGTTTTTT. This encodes CASSILAGANEKLFF.

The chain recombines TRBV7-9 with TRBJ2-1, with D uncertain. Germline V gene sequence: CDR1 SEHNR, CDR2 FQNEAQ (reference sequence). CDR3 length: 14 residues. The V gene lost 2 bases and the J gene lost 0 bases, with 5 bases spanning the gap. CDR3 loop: CASSLPGSYNEQFF. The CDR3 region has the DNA TGTGCCAGCAGCTTACCGGGCTCCTACAATGAGCAGTTCTTC.

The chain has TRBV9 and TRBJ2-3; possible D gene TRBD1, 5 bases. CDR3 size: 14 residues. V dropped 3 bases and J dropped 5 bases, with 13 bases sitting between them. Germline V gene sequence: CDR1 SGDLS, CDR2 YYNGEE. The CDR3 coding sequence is TGTGCCAGCAGCGCAGGAGACAGTTTAGATACGCAGTATTTT. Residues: CASSAGDSLDTQYF.

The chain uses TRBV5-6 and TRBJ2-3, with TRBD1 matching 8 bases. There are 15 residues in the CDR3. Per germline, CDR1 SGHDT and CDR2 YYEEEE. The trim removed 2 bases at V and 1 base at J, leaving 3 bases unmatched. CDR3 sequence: CASSFLGQGTDTQYF. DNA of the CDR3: TGTGCCAGCAGCTTTTTGGGACAGGGCACAGATACGCAGTATTTT.

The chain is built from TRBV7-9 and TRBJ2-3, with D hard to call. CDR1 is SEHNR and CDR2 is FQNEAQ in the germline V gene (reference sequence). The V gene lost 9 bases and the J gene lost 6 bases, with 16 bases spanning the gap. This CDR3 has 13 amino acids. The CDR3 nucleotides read TGTGCCAGTTCTCCCGCCAAAGCGGATACGCAGTATTTT. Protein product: CASSPAKADTQYF.

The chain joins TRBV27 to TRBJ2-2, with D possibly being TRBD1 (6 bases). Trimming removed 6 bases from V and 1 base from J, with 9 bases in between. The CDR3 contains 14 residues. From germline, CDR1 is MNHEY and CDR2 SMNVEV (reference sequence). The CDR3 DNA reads TGTGCCAGCAGCTGGACAGAGAACACCGGGGAGCTGTTTTTT. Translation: CASSWTENTGELFF.

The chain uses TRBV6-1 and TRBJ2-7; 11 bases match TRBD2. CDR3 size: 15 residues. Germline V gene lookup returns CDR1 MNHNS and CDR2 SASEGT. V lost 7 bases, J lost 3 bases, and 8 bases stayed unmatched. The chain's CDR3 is CASIFSGGADYEQYV. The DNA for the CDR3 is TGTGCCAGCATCTTTAGCGGGGGGGCCGACTACGAGCAGTACGTC.

The DNA of the CDR3 is TGTGCCATCAGTGACCCGGGACAGCGCCAAGAGACCCAGTACTTC. It encodes CAISDPGQRQETQYF. The V call is TRBV10-3, the J call TRBJ2-5; 7 positions match TRBD1. V trimming: 3 bases; J trimming: 1 base; junction bases outside the gene matches: 5. Germline values: CDR1 ENHRY, CDR2 SYGVKD. The CDR3 loop spans 15 amino acids.

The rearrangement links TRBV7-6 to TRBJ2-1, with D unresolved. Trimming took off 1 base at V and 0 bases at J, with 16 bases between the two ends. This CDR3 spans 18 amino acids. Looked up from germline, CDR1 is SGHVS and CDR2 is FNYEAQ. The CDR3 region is CASSLGLPSSSSYNEQFF. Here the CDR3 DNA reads TGTGCCAGCAGCTTAGGATTGCCTTCATCCAGCTCCTACAATGAGCAGTTCTTC.

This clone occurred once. CDR3 amino acids: CASSLWETDTQYF. In DNA, the CDR3 is TGTGCCAGCAGCTTGTGGGAGACAGATACGCAGTATTTT. The chain carries TRBV5-4 and TRBJ2-3, with D possibly TRBD2 on 5 matching bases. Deletions cut 1 base from V and 3 bases from J, with 6 bases between. This CDR3 region has 13 residues. The V gene's germline CDR1 is SGHNT and CDR2 YYREEE (reference sequence).

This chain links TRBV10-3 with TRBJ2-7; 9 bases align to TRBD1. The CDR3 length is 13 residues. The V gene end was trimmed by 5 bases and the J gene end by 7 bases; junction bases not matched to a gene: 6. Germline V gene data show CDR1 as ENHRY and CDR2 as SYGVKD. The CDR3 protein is CAISRGQGGEQYV. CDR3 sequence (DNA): TGTGCCATCAGTAGGGGACAGGGAGGGGAGCAGTACGTC.

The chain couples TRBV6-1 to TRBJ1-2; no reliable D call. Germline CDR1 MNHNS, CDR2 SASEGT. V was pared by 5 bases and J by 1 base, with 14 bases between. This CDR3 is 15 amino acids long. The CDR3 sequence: CASSPYIQFNYGYTF. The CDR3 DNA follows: TGTGCCAGCAGTCCCTATATTCAGTTTAACTATGGCTACACCTTC.

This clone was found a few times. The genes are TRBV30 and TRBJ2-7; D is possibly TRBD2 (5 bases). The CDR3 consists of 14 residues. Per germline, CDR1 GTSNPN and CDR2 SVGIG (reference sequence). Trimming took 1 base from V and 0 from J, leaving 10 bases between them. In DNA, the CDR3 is TGTGCCTGGAGTGGGGCGGGTTACTCCTACGAGCAGTACGTC. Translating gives CAWSGAGYSYEQYV.

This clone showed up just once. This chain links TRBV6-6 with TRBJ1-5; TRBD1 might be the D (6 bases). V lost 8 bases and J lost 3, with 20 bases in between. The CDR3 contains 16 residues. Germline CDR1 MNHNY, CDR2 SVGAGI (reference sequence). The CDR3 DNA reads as TGTGCCAGCTTGAGGGACGGAACAGGGACCAATCAGCCCCAGCATTTT. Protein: CASLRDGTGTNQPQHF.

CDR3 nucleotides: TGTGCCACCAAACCCACGCTGGTGAACAGTAATGAGCAGTTCTTC. The encoded protein is CATKPTLVNSNEQFF. V is TRBV6-1 and J is TRBJ2-1, with no clear D. The V gene's germline CDR1 is MNHNS and CDR2 SASEGT. V was pared by 10 bases and J by 7 bases, with 23 bases between. This CDR3 has 15 amino acids.

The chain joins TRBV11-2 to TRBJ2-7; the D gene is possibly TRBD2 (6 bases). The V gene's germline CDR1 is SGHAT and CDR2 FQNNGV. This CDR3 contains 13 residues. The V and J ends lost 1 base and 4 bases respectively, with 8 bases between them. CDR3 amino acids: CASSLGRVYEQYF. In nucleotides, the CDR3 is TGTGCCAGCAGCTTAGGGAGGGTTTACGAGCAGTACTTC. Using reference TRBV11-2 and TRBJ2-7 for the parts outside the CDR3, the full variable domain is EAGVAQSPRYKIIEKRQSVAFWCNPISGHATLYWYQQILGQGPKLLIQFQNNGVVDDSQLPKDRFSAERLKGVDSTLKIQPAKLEDSAVYLCASSLGRVYEQYFGPGTRLTVT.

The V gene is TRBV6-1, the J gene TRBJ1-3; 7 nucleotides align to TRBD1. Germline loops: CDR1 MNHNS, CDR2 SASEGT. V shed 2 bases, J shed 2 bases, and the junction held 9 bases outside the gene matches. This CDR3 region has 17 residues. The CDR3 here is CASSEYGTVVAGNTIYF. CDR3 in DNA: TGTGCCAGCAGTGAATACGGGACAGTTGTGGCTGGAAACACCATATATTTT.

This chain's CDR3 is CASSPPMEETQYF. The CDR3 coding sequence is TGTGCCAGCTCACCACCGATGGAAGAGACCCAGTACTTC. The V and J genes are TRBV18 and TRBJ2-5; D unresolved. This CDR3 comprises 13 residues. CDR1 and CDR2 (germline): KGHSH, LQKENI. The V gene lost 0 bases and the J gene lost 3 bases, with 5 bases spanning the gap.

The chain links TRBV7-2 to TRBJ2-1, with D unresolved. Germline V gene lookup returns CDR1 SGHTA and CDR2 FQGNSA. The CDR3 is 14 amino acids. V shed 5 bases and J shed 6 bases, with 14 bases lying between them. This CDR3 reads CASSRDRSANEQFF. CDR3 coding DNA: TGTGCCAGCAGCCGCGACCGGTCCGCCAATGAGCAGTTCTTC.

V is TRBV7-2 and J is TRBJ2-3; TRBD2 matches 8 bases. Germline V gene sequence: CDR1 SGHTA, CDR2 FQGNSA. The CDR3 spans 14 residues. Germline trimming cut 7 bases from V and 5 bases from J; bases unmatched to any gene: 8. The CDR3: CASIKSGGLDTQYF. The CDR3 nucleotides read TGTGCCAGCATCAAATCGGGGGGGTTAGATACGCAGTATTTT.

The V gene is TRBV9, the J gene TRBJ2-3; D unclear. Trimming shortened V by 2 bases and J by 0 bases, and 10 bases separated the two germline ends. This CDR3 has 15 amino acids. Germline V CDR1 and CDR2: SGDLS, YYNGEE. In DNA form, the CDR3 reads TGTGCCAGCAGCGTTATAACTACTAGCACAGATACGCAGTATTTT. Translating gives CASSVITTSTDTQYF.

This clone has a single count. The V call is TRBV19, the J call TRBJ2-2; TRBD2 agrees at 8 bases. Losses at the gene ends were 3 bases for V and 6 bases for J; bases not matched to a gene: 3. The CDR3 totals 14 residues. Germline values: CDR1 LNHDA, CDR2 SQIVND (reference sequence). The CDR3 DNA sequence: TGTGCCAGTAGTATGCGGGGGGAAGCCGGGGAGCTGTTTTTT. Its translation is CASSMRGEAGELFF.

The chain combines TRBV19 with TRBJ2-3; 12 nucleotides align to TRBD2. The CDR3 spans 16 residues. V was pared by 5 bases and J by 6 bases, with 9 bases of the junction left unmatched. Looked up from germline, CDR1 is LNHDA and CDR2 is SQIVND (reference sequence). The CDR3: CASSSGLAGRSDTQYF. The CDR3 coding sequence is TGTGCCAGTAGTTCTGGACTAGCGGGGAGGTCGGATACGCAGTATTTT.

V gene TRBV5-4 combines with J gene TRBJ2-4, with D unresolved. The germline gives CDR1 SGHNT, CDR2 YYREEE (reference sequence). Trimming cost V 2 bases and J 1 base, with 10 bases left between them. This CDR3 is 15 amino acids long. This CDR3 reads CASSFGNLAKNIQYF. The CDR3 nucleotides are TGTGCCAGCAGCTTTGGAAACCTTGCCAAAAACATTCAGTACTTC.

As DNA, the CDR3 is TGTGCCAGCTCACCACCGAGCACCCTCAGCTCCTACAATGAGCAGTTCTTC. Amino acid sequence: CASSPPSTLSSYNEQFF. The chain recombines TRBV18 with TRBJ2-1; D call uncertain. CDR1 and CDR2 (germline): KGHSH, LQKENI. The V gene lost 0 bases and the J gene lost 0 bases, with 12 bases spanning the gap. CDR3 length: 17 residues.

The CDR3 DNA sequence: TGTGCCAGCAGACGCGAGGACAGGGGACATGGCTACACCTTC. It codes for CASRREDRGHGYTF. The rearrangement joins TRBV6-5 to TRBJ1-2, with 9 bases matching TRBD1. J was trimmed by 6 bases and V by 6 bases; bases with no gene match: 8. CDR3 size: 14 residues. Germline V gene data show CDR1 as MNHEY and CDR2 as SVGAGI.

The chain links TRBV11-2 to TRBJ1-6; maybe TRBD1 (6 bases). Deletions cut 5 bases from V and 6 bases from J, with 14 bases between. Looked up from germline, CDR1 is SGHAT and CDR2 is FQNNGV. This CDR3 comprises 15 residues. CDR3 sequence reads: CASSPKTGGNSPLHF. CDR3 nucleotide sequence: TGTGCCAGCAGCCCGAAGACAGGCGGTAATTCACCCCTCCACTTT.